This T cell receptor (beta chain) comes out of a study of T-cell memory formation after mild COVID-19. The CDR3 has 14 residues. Germline V lookup: CDR1 MNHEY, CDR2 SVGAGI. The trim removed 6 bases at V and 7 bases at J, leaving 10 bases unmatched. Using its own MiXCR run on the 5' RACE reads, TCRdb lists one record per CDR3 protein. The table lists 240,000 or so distinct CDR3 sequences, over 9% of them singletons. J is TRBJ1-2 and V is TRBV6-5; the match to TRBD1 covers 8 bases. Sequencing was done on a sample of PBMCs or a T cell subset sorted from them (not recorded which). The clonotype comes from a man aged 18 to 30 who had mild COVID-19 (a few samples of this study predate the infection). Cell type and time point are not known. This chain's CDR3 is CASRRQGRVPGYTF. In DNA form, the CDR3 reads TGTGCCAGCAGGCGACAGGGGCGTGTTCCTGGCTACACCTTC.